This entry features one T cell receptor (beta chain) sequence. Its antigen is still unknown. Primers for the PCR totalled 60 Vbeta and 13 Jbeta. Clones were sequenced by immunoSEQ multiplex PCR, and TCRdb holds only the in-frame ones, with some missing. Counted here are fewer than 65,000 clones, roughly 80% occurring once; the ten biggest clones make up 2.5% to 4%. The entry originates in a study of cytomegalovirus exposure and HLA in healthy donors. Study-wide findings and caveats: Associated with cytomegalovirus, according to the listing, were around 160 TCR beta chains.

V dropped 5 bases and J dropped 11; count of bases not matched to a gene: 10. This CDR3 is 14 amino acids long. The germline gives CDR1 SGHNT, CDR2 YYREEE (reference sequence). The source is a woman between 40 and 50 years old in good health and CMV-seropositive. The chain joins TRBV5-4 to TRBJ1-6; 7 positions agree with TRBD1. Material: PBMCs. CDR3 protein: CASSPGTDFPPLHF. As DNA, the CDR3 is TGTGCCAGCAGTCCCGGGACAGATTTTCCACCCCTCCACTTT.